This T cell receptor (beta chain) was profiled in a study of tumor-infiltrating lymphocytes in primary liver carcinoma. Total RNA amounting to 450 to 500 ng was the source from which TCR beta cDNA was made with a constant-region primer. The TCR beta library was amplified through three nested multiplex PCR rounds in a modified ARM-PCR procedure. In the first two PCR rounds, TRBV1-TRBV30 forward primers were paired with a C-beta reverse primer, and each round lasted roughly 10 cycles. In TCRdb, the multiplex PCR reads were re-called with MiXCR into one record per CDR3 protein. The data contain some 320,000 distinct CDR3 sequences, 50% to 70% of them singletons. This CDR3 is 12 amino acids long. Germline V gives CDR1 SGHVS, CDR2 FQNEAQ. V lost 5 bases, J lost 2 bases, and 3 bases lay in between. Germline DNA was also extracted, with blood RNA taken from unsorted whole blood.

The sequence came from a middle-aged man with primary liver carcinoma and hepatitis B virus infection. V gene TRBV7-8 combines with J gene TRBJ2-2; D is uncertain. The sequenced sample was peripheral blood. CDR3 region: CASSINTGELFF. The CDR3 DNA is TGTGCCAGCAGCATAAACACCGGGGAGCTGTTTTTT. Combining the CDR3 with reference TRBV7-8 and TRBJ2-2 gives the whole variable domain GAGVSQSPRYKVAKRGQDVALRCDPISGHVSLFWYQQALGQGPEFLTYFQNEAQLDKSGLPSDRFFAERPEGSVSTLKIQRTQQEDSAVYLCASSINTGELFFGEGSRLTVL.